What follows are 11 T cell receptor beta chains derived from one specimen sequenced in a study of shared clonotypes between healthy human individuals. Clones were read by immunoSEQ multiplex PCR, and TCRdb kept only the in-frame ones, dropping some. Of about 2 million clones listed, approximately 95% are singletons. CD8 cells classed as naive were CD45RO-negative and positively selected for CCR7, excluding terminally differentiated effector memory CD45RA+ cells. Sequences were obtained from naive CD8+ T cells sorted from blood. All receptors derive from a young man in good health.

The V call is TRBV27, the J call TRBJ1-1, with D maybe TRBD1 (5 bases). CDR1 is MNHEY, CDR2 SMNVEV, per germline (reference sequence). CDR3 size: 14 residues. V lost 5 bases, J lost 4 bases, and 14 bases lay in between. In nucleotides, the CDR3 is TGTGCCAGCAGTGGGTTTGGGGCAACCACTGAAGCTTTCTTT. Its translation is CASSGFGATTEAFF.

For this clone: The junction does not match germline at one end; this may be a read error. This chain uses TRBV7-7 with TRBJ2-5; the match to TRBD2 covers 7 bases. Germline CDR1 and CDR2: SSHAT and FNYEAQ (reference sequence). This CDR3 has 13 amino acids. The CDR3 spells CASSEGLQETQYF. CDR3 coding DNA: TGTGCTAGCAGTGAGGGACTACAAGAGACCCAGTACTTC.

The genes are TRBV15 and TRBJ2-5; perhaps TRBD1 as D (6 bases). Germline CDR1 and CDR2: LNHNV and YYDKDF (reference sequence). V lost 4 bases, J lost 0 bases, and 15 bases lay in between. This CDR3 region has 16 residues. The CDR3 DNA sequence: TGTGCCACCAGCAACCCCGGGACAACGTACCAAGAGACCCAGTACTTC. This gives the protein CATSNPGTTYQETQYF.

This clone has a single count. The chain is built from TRBV4-1 and TRBJ1-1; maybe TRBD1 (6 bases). CDR1 is MGHRA and CDR2 is YSYEKL in the germline V gene. This CDR3 is built from 16 residues. V was cut by 0 bases and J by 1 base, with 12 bases left in between. The CDR3 is CASSQDPGERNTEAFF. The CDR3 DNA reads TGCGCCAGCAGCCAAGATCCAGGGGAAAGGAACACTGAAGCTTTCTTT.

The V call is TRBV6-5, the J call TRBJ1-1; D is perhaps TRBD1 (6 bases). Between the trimmed V and J ends, which lost 5 bases and 4 bases, there was a span of 11 bases. The CDR3 length is 13 residues. Germline assignment: CDR1 MNHEY and CDR2 SVGAGI. The CDR3 spells CASSQGGFTEAFF. The DNA for the CDR3 is TGTGCCAGCAGTCAAGGGGGGTTCACTGAAGCTTTCTTT.

The chain recombines TRBV2 with TRBJ1-5; no definite D call. The V end was cut by 0 bases, the J end by 11 bases, with 8 bases between. Germline V CDR1 and CDR2: SNHLY, FYNNEI. CDR3 length equals 12 residues. The CDR3 nucleotides read TGTGCCAGCAGTGAAGCCGGCAGGTCCCAGCATTTT. Protein: CASSEAGRSQHF.

The rearrangement links TRBV7-9 to TRBJ2-7; D remains unclear. This CDR3 spans 12 amino acids. Trimming cost V 1 base and J 3 bases, with 4 bases left between them. Per germline, CDR1 SEHNR and CDR2 FQNEAQ (reference sequence). CDR3 region: CASSLEDYEQYF. As DNA, the CDR3 is TGTGCCAGCAGCTTAGAGGACTACGAGCAGTACTTC. The entire variable domain, with the rest obtained from reference TRBV7-9 and TRBJ2-7, is as follows: DTGVSQNPRHKITKRGQNVTFRCDPISEHNRLYWYRQTLGQGPEFLTYFQNEAQLEKSRLLSDRFSAERPKGSFSTLEIQRTEQGDSAMYLCASSLEDYEQYFGPGTRLTVT.

In its sample, this clone was seen a few times. The chain is built from TRBV4-1 and TRBJ1-6, with a weak D call TRBD1 (5 bases). CDR1 and CDR2 (germline): MGHRA, YSYEKL. Trimming stripped 3 bases from V and 10 bases from J, with 22 bases between. The CDR3 consists of 17 residues. The DNA of the CDR3 is TGCGCCAGCAGCCACCCTTCAGGGTTAGGGGATCGATCACCCCTCCACTTT. This encodes CASSHPSGLGDRSPLHF.

The chain has TRBV13 and TRBJ2-1; TRBD2 matches 11 bases. The CDR3 consists of 16 residues. Per the germline V gene, CDR1 is PRHDT and CDR2 is FYEKMQ (reference sequence). The ends lost 4 bases at V and 6 bases at J; junction bases unmatched: 8. For the CDR3, the DNA is TGTGCCAGCAGCTCACCGGGACTAGCGGTGCTCAATGAGCAGTTCTTC. Translating it yields CASSSPGLAVLNEQFF.

J is TRBJ1-2 and V is TRBV5-8, with unresolved D. Trimming left V 9 bases short and J 3 bases short, with 3 bases between. This CDR3 comprises 9 residues. Looked up from germline, CDR1 is SGHTS and CDR2 is YDEGEE. The CDR3 nucleotides read TGTGCCACCGACTATGGCTACACCTTC. Translation gives CATDYGYTF. The full variable domain, its missing parts supplied by reference TRBV5-8 and TRBJ1-2, is EAGVTQSPTHLIKTRGQQATLRCSPISGHTSVYWYQQALGLGLQFLLWYDEGEERNRGNFPPRFSGRQFPNYSSELNVNALELEDSALYLCATDYGYTFGSGTRLTVV.

V is TRBV30 and J is TRBJ2-1; 7 bases match TRBD1. The CDR3 has 13 amino acids. V trimming: 5 bases; J trimming: 6 bases; junction bases outside the gene matches: 7. The germline V gene encodes CDR1 GTSNPN and CDR2 SVGIG (reference sequence). The CDR3 region is CAWEAPGGNEQFF. The CDR3, as DNA: TGTGCCTGGGAGGCTCCAGGGGGCAATGAGCAGTTCTTC.